The sequence of this T cell receptor (beta chain) was determined in a study of cytomegalovirus exposure and HLA in healthy donors. Study outcomes and limitations: Rarity held for most TCR sequences, but there were some public TCRs that occurred in many donors. A classifier reportedly called cytomegalovirus status with high sensitivity and specificity. Sequencing likely generated an artifact that appeared as a cluster of highly shared sequence variants. In a later analysis, most CMV-associated TCR beta chains appeared HLA-restricted.

As for this clone: Its antigen is unidentified.

PCR amplification relied on 60 Vbeta primers (plus 13 Jbeta primers). The repertoire was sequenced with immunoSEQ multiplex PCR; TCRdb's copy has only in-frame clones and lacks some. The top ten hold 3.5% to 4% of the sample, which has roughly 300,000 clones, 86% seen once. This TCR derives from a man aged 40-49 years in good health and CMV-seropositive. Sequenced material: PBMCs.

The CDR3 DNA is TGCGCCAGCAGCCCCGACAGGGATTACTACAATGAGCAGTTCTTC. Amino acid sequence: CASSPDRDYYNEQFF. J is TRBJ2-1 and V is TRBV4-3, with 7 nucleotides matching TRBD1. V trimming: 4 bases; J trimming: 3 bases; junction bases outside the gene matches: 6. Germline CDR1 reads LGHNA; CDR2 reads YSLEER. The CDR3 is 15 residues long.